Presented here are 5 T cell receptor beta chains from one specimen sequenced in a study of cytomegalovirus exposure and HLA in healthy donors. The PCR ran on 60 Vbeta and 13 Jbeta primers. The assay was immunoSEQ multiplex PCR, and TCRdb's table has in-frame clones only and misses some. The table lists 250,000 to 350,000 clones, just over 85% of them singletons. Sequencing was carried out using PBMCs. Source of these receptors: a man aged 40-50 years in good health and CMV-seropositive.

The chain joins TRBV5-1 to TRBJ1-5; tentatively, D is TRBD1 (5 bases). Per germline, CDR1 SGHRS and CDR2 YFSETQ. The CDR3 consists of 14 residues. Trimming cost V 1 base and J 5 bases, with 10 bases left between them. This CDR3 reads CASSLRGTDQPQHF. The CDR3 nucleotides read TGCGCCAGCAGCTTGCGGGGGACGGATCAGCCCCAGCATTTT.

As regards this clone: At one of its ends the junction is not consistent with the germline gene, which may arise from a read error. V usage is TRBV7-9 and J usage is TRBJ2-7; a possible D gene is TRBD1 (5 bases). This CDR3 has 13 residues. The germline V gene encodes CDR1 SEHNR and CDR2 FQNEAQ (reference sequence). CDR3 region: CSSSLVVGDEQYF. For the CDR3, the DNA is TGTTCCAGCAGCTTAGTTGTAGGGGACGAGCAGTACTTC. Full variable domain (remainder filled in from reference TRBV7-9 and TRBJ2-7): DTGVSQNPRHKITKRGQNVTFRCDPISEHNRLYWYRQTLGQGPEFLTYFQNEAQLEKSRLLSDRFSAERPKGSFSTLEIQRTEQGDSAMYLCSSSLVVGDEQYFGPGTRLTVT.

The CDR3 coding sequence is TGCGCCAGCAGCCCAACAGGGCTGAGCTCCTACGAGCAGTACTTC. This encodes CASSPTGLSSYEQYF. The rearrangement joins TRBV4-1 to TRBJ2-7; perhaps TRBD1 as D (6 bases). V dropped 4 bases and J dropped 0 bases, with 13 bases sitting between them. CDR1 MGHRA and CDR2 YSYEKL come from the germline V gene. This CDR3 spans 15 amino acids.

Remarks on this clone: The junction departs from germline at one end; a sequencing error may be responsible. The chain combines TRBV7-7 with TRBJ2-1; possibly TRBD2 for D (5 bases). The CDR3 runs to 13 residues. Looked up from germline, CDR1 is SSHAT and CDR2 is FNYEAQ (reference sequence). Here the CDR3 reads CASSLAKSSEQFF. CDR3 sequence (DNA): TGTGCTAGCAGCTTAGCGAAGAGTAGTGAGCAGTTCTTC.

A word on this clone: Sequence at one end of the junction differs from germline and may be a read error. The gene calls are TRBV7-9 and TRBJ2-7; TRBD2 might be the D (5 bases). Per germline, CDR1 SEHNR and CDR2 FQNEAQ (reference sequence). This CDR3 has 15 amino acids. CDR3 loop: CSSSSRLGSSYEQYF. CDR3 nucleotide sequence: TGTTCCAGCAGCTCCCGGCTGGGGAGCTCCTACGAGCAGTACTTC.